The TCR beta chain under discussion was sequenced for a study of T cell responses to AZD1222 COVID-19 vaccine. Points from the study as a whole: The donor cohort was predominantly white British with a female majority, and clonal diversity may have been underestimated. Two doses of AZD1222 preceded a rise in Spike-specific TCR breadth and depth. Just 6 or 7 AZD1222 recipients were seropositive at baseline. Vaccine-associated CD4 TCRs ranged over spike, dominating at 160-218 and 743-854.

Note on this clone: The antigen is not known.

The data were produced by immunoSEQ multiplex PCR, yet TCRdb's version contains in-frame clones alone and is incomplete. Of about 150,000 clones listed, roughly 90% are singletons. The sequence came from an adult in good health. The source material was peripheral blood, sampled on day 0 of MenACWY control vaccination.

The DNA for the CDR3 is TGTGCCAGTAGTCCCCGGTGGGATGAAAAACTGTTTTTT. Its translation: CASSPRWDEKLFF. The chain joins TRBV19 to TRBJ1-4, with D unresolved. This CDR3 is built from 13 residues. V dropped 5 bases and J dropped 6 bases, with 10 bases sitting between them. Germline V gene lookup returns CDR1 LNHDA and CDR2 SQIVND (reference sequence).